This section outlines one TCR beta chain sequence together with its context. Its antigen is still unknown. No clone much larger than this one lies a single base away; base qualities are absent. This sample stems from a study of cytotoxic CD8 clonotypes in ibrutinib-treated CLL (dated by TCRdb to the early 2020s). Looking at the study overall: The cohort had about ten relapsed/refractory and approximately 15 treatment-naive patients; 17 to 18 were IGHV unmutated. Responses were partial in roughly 24 patients and complete in 2; after median around 68 months follow-up, roughly 15 stayed in remission and roughly twelve progressed. Response samples were taken after a median of approximately eleven months on treatment, ranging from roughly 6 to 36 months. An average of roughly 270,000 productive templates and roughly 94,000 productive rearrangements was obtained per sample. Of the approximately 86 participants in the trial, about two dozen had longitudinal samples available. Cryopreserved peripheral blood mononuclear cells were obtained prior to treatment, at the time of response, and at either disease progression or sustained remission. Every remission and progressive disease sample was obtained while ibrutinib was still being received by the patients.

Sample time point, as interpreted from the label and publication: progressive disease on ibrutinib. For TCR beta library preparation, approximately 1.8 micrograms of genomic DNA was extracted from cryopreserved PBMCs. High-throughput TCR beta sequencing was performed on longitudinal blood samples from CLL patients receiving ibrutinib monotherapy. The patients took part in an open-label, single-center phase 2 trial of ibrutinib monotherapy. For CDR1 and CDR2, the germline V gene lists SGHDT and YYEEEE. The V end loses 4 bases and the J end loses 5 bases, and a stretch of 9 bases separates them. Its CDR3 holds 12 amino acids, cysteine through phenylalanine. Left in the record is the CDR3 DNA by itself, 36 bases read in frame from the first base. A MiSeq instrument was used for deep resolution sequencing, which targeted depths ranging from 1 in 1 million up to 1 in 200,000 T cells, with coverage averaging 10x for each clonotype. TCR beta libraries were generated with the immunoSEQ hsTCRB Kit. The original methods were these. ImmunoSEQ Data Assistant and ImmunoSEQ Analyzer were used for data analysis, and V, D and J genes were assigned according to IMGT definitions. Clonality, with values ranging from 0 to 1, was calculated as one minus the normalized Shannon entropy of productive rearrangement frequencies. Public clonotype analysis was restricted to overrepresented clonotypes comprising at least 0.05% of each patient's repertoire. Approximately 13 age-matched healthy donor repertoires from immuneACCESS served as clonality controls. The immuneACCESS repertoire file appears here via TCRdb, limited to in-frame rearrangements. These files lack a portion of the clones; in checked studies, under half of the deficit traces to unresolved V genes, and the cause of the others is not known. V, J and clone size are taken as reported in that table, and D and trimming were inferred from the DNA itself. The sample data list about 74,000 clones, and around 80% of these were observed just once. Around 7.6% of the sample lies in the top ten.

Points the paper makes about the study in general: Baseline clonality exceeded that of age-matched healthy donors and correlated strongly with circulating CD8+ T-cell counts. Sampling times were not matched between sustained-remission and progressing patients, and lymph node repertoires were not studied. Clonality increased at ibrutinib response, stayed stable in sustained remission, and fell back toward baseline at progression. Public clonotypes were rare and either shrank or stayed stable during treatment, and the rise in clonality at ibrutinib response reflected expansion of private clonotypes.

The sample in question was PBMCs, obtained at disease progression, from a patient treated with ibrutinib. In this chain, TRBV5-6 is recombined with TRBJ1-2; a tentative D match to TRBD1 spans 5 bases. This receptor was obtained from a human donor with chronic lymphocytic leukemia. The DNA sequence is TGTGCCAGCAGCGGAAAGGGGTATGGCTACACCTTC. Translated, it gives CASSGKGYGYTF.